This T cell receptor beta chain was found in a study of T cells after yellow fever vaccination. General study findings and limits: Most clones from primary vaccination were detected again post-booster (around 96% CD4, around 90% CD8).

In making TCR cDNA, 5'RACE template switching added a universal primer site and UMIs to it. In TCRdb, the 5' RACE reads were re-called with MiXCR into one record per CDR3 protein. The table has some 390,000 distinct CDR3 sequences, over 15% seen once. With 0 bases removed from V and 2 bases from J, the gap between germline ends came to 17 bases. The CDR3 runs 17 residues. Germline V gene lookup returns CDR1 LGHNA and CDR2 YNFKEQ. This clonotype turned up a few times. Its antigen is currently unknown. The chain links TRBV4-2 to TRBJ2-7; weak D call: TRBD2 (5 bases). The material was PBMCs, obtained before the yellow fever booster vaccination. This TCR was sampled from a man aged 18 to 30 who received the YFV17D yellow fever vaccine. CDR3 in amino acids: CASSQEPGSPSAYEQYF. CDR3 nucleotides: TGTGCCAGCAGCCAAGAACCGGGAAGCCCGTCGGCCTACGAGCAGTACTTC.